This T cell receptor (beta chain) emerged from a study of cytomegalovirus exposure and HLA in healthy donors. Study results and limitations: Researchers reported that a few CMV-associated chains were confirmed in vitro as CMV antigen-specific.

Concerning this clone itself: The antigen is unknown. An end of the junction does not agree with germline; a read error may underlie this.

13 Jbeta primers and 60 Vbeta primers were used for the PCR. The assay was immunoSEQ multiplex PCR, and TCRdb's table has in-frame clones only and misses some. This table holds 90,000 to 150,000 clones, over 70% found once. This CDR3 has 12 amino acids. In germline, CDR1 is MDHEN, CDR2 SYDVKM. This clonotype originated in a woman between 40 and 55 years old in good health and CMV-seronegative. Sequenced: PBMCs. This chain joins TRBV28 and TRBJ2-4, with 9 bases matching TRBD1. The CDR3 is CASSLRDRESVF. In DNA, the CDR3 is TGTGCCAGCAGTTTACGGGACAGGGAGTCGGTGTTC. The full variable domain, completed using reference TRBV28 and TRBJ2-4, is DVKVTQSSRYLVKRTGEKVFLECVQDMDHENMFWYRQDPGLGLRLIYFSYDVKMKEKGDIPEGYSVSREKKERFSLILESASTNQTSMYLCASSLRDRESVFGAGTRLSVL.